This TCR beta chain is from a study of blood T cell repertoires in COVID-19. On the study more broadly: Whether acute or convalescent, the COVID-19 samples came from the United States, Italy and Spain.

CDR3 length equals 15 residues. V lost 2 bases and J lost 3, with 12 bases in between. Germline V CDR1 and CDR2: KGHDR, SFDVKD. The table came from immunoSEQ multiplex PCR; TCRdb's copy has only in-frame clones and leaves some out. There are about 94,000 clones in the sample; about 80% occur only once, and around 6.6% lies in the top ten. This receptor was obtained from a man between 60 and 75 years old with acute or convalescent COVID-19. This chain connects TRBV24-1 to TRBJ1-2, with D maybe TRBD1 (6 bases). The sequenced material came from peripheral blood. The CDR3 nucleotides read TGTGCCACCAGTGATTCTCGCGGACAGTACTATGGCTACACCTTC. Amino acid sequence: CATSDSRGQYYGYTF.